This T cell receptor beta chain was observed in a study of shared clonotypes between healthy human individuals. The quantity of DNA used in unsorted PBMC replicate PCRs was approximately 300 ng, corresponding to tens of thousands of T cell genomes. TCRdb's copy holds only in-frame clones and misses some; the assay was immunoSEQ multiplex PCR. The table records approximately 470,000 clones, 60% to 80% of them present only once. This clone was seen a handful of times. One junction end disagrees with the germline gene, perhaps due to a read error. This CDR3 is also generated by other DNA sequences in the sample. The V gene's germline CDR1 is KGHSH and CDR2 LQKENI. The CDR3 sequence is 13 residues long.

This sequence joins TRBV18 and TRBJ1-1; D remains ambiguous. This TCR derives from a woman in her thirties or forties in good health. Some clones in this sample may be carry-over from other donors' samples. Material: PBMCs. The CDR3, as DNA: TGTGCTAGCTCATTATACATGTGGACTGAGGCTTTCTTT. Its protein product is CASSLYMWTEAFF. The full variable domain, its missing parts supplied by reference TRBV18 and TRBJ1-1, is NAGVMQNPRHLVRRRGQEARLRCSPMKGHSHVYWYRQLPEEGLKFMVYLQKENIIDESGMPKERFSAEFPKEGPSILRIQQVVRGDSAAYFCASSLYMWTEAFFGQGTRLTVV.